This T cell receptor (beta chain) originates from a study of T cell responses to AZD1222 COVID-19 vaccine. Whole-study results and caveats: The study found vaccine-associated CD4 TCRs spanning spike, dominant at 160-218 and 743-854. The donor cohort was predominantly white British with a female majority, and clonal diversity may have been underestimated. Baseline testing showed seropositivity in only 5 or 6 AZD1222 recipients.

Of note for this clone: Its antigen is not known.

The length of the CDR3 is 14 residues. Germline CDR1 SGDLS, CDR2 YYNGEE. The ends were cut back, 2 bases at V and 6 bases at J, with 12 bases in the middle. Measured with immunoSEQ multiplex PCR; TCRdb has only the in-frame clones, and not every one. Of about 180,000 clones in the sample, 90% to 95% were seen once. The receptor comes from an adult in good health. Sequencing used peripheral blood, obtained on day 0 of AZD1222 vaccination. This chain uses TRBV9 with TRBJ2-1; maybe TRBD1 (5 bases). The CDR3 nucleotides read TGTGCCAGCAGCGTTGGCAGGGCTCGCAATGAGCAGTTCTTC. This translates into CASSVGRARNEQFF.